The TCR beta chain under discussion was sequenced for a study of patients and donors after allogeneic stem cell transplantation. This clonotype came up many times. TCRdb re-called the RT-PCR reads with MiXCR, one entry per CDR3 protein. The sample contains fewer than 95,000 distinct CDR3 sequences, 5% of which appear only once. V lost 8 bases to trimming and J lost 4 bases; unmatched junction nucleotides: 5. The germline V gene encodes CDR1 KGHDR and CDR2 SFDVKD. There are 13 residues in the CDR3. The specimen sequenced was blood, either unsorted or a sorted T cell fraction (not recorded which). The clonotype originates from a human donor who was either an allogeneic HSCT recipient or a stem cell or donor lymphocyte infusion donor (not recorded which). It is not recorded whose cells these are; they may come from a transplant donor. The rearrangement links TRBV24-1 to TRBJ2-3; TRBD2 matches at 7 bases. The DNA of the CDR3 is TGTGCCACCAAGGGGAGGGCCTCAGATACGCAGTATTTT. It translates to CATKGRASDTQYF.